This TCR beta chain was sequenced for a study of blood T cell repertoires in COVID-19. Study details: The analysed material was cDNA or gDNA that came from T cells, B-cell-depleted T cells, or PBMCs.

How the authors handled the data: Using reference gene primer amplification, nucleated cell counts were estimated. Profiled with immunoSEQ multiplex PCR; TCRdb holds only in-frame clones, not every one. Clone size and V and J calls were adopted from that table, with D and trimming inferred from the DNA. Here the sample spans roughly 130,000 clones, roughly 80% being singletons. The CDR3 sequence is 13 residues long. Trimming shortened V by 4 bases and J by 5 bases, and 11 bases separated the two germline ends. Germline loops: CDR1 SGHTA, CDR2 FQGTGA. To note about this clone: The sample contains more than one DNA sequence encoding this CDR3.

This chain connects TRBV7-3 to TRBJ1-1; possible D gene TRBD1, 6 bases. Sequenced material: peripheral blood. This TCR was recovered from a woman aged 80 or older with acute or convalescent COVID-19. CDR3 sequence: CASSSTGRTEAFF. Written as DNA, the CDR3 is TGTGCCAGCAGCTCGACAGGTCGGACTGAAGCTTTCTTT. Using reference TRBV7-3 and TRBJ1-1 for the parts outside the CDR3, the full variable domain is GAGVSQTPSNKVTEKGKYVELRCDPISGHTALYWYRQSLGQGPEFLIYFQGTGAADDSGLPNDRFFAVRPEGSVSTLKIQRTERGDSAVYLCASSSTGRTEAFFGQGTRLTVV.